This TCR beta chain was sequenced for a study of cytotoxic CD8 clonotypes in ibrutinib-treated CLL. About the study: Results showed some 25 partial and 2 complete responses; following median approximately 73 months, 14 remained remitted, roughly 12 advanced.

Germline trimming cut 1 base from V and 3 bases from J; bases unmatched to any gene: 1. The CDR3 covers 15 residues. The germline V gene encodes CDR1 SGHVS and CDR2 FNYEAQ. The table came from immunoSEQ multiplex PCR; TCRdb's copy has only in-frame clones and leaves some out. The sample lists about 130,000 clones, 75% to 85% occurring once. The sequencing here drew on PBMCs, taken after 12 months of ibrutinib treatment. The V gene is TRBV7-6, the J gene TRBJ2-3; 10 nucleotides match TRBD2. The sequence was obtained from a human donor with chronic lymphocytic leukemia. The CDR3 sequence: CASSLGTSGTDTQYF. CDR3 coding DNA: TGTGCCAGCAGCTTAGGGACTAGCGGTACAGATACGCAGTATTTT. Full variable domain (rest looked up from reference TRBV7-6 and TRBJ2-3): GAGVSQSPRYKVTKRGQDVALRCDPISGHVSLYWYRQALGQGPEFLTYFNYEAQQDKSGLPNDRFSAERPEGSISTLTIQRTEQRDSAMYRCASSLGTSGTDTQYFGPGTRLTVL.